This T cell receptor (beta chain) is from a study of human T cells and chemical hapten exposure. Stated time point: pre-sensitization, week 0. Treatment indicated: therapeutic diphenylcyclopropenone sensitization with weekly scalp DPC. In TCRdb, the RACE reads were re-called with MiXCR into one record per CDR3 protein. The table shows fewer than 150,000 distinct CDR3 sequences, with around an eighth occurring only once. Germline V gives CDR1 DFQATT, CDR2 SNEGSKA (reference sequence). V was trimmed by 6 bases and J by 3 bases, leaving 8 bases between them. The CDR3 covers 11 residues. This clonotype was seen only a few times.

The clonotype originates from a young woman with alopecia areata. Some clones in this sample may be carry-over from other donors' samples. Sequenced here: whole blood, sampled in connection with sensitization to the hapten diphenylcyclopropenone (DPC). The chain employs TRBV20-1 and TRBJ1-2; D call uncertain. CDR3 sequence (DNA): TGCAGTGCCAAAAGAGACTATGGCTACACCTTC. Its translation: CSAKRDYGYTF.